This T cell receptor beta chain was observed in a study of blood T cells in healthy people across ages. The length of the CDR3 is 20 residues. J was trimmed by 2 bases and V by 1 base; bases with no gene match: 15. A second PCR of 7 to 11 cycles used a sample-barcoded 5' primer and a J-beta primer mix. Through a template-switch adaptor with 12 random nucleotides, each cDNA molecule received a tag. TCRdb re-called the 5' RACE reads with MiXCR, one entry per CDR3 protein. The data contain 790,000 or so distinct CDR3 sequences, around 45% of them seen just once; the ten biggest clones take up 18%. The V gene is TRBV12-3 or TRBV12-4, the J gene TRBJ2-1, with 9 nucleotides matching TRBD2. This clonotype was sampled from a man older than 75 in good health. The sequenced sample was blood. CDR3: CASSLGFLAGTNTAYNEQFF. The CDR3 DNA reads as TGTGCCAGCAGTTTAGGTTTTCTAGCGGGAACCAATACTGCCTACAATGAGCAGTTCTTC.